This entry features one TCR beta chain sequence. This specimen belongs to a study of cytomegalovirus exposure and HLA in healthy donors. V lost 0 bases, J lost 11 bases, and 10 bases stayed unmatched. The CDR3 is 15 residues long. CDR1 and CDR2 (germline): MGHRA, YSYEKL. The PCR ran on 60 Vbeta and 13 Jbeta primers. Generated by immunoSEQ multiplex PCR, the TCRdb table keeps only in-frame clones and is missing some. The table records roughly 100,000 clones, roughly 79% of them present only once. The clonotype was recovered from a man aged 55 to 69 in good health and CMV-seropositive. Sequencing was done on a sample of PBMCs. The gene calls are TRBV4-1 and TRBJ1-1, with 9 bases fitting TRBD1. The CDR3 sequence: CASSQDRGTGNVAFF. The CDR3 coding sequence is TGCGCCAGCAGCCAAGATAGAGGGACAGGGAATGTTGCTTTCTTT.